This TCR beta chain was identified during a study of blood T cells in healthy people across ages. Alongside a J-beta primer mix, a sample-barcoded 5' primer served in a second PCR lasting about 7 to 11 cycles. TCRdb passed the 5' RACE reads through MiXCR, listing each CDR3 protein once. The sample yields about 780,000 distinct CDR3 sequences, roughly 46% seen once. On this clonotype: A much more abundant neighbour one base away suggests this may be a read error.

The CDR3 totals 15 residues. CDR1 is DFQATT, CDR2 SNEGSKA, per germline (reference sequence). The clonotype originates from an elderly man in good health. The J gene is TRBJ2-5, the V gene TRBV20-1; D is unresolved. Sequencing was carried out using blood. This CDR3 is CSAMGGVARQEAQYF. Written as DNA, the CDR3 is TGCAGTGCTATGGGCGGAGTAGCCCGCCAAGAGGCCCAGTACTTC.